Listed below are T cell receptor beta chains from one sample, sequenced in a study of blood T cell repertoires in COVID-19. Measured with immunoSEQ multiplex PCR; TCRdb has only the in-frame clones, and not every one. The repertoire consists of approximately 210,000 clones, with 85% to 90% occurring once and the leading ten covering approximately 1.5%. Sequenced: peripheral blood. Receptor source: a man between 18 and 35 years old with active or convalescent COVID-19. CDR3s include the opening cysteine and the closing phenylalanine or tryptophan. Each record gives: J gene, D gene, V gene, clone size, CDR3 DNA, CDR3 protein. The D gene is left open where the match is weak. A row's size may be missing; if present it is once, few, many or a size class.

j_call: TRBJ1-2; d_call: TRBD1; v_call: TRBV19; clone_size: .; cdr3_nt: TGTGCCAGTAGTATCTCGGCCAGGGGGCTTGGTGGCTACACCTTC; cdr3_aa: CASSISARGLGGYTF
j_call: TRBJ2-2; d_call: TRBD2; v_call: TRBV2; clone_size: .; cdr3_nt: TGTGCCAGCAGAGAACTAGCGGGAGACACCGGGGAGCTGTTTTTT; cdr3_aa: CASRELAGDTGELFF
j_call: TRBJ2-1; d_call: TRBD2; v_call: TRBV7-8; clone_size: .; cdr3_nt: TGTGCCAGCAGCTTTAGGACTAGCAAGGATGAGCAGTTCTTC; cdr3_aa: CASSFRTSKDEQFF
j_call: TRBJ2-1; d_call: .; v_call: TRBV9; clone_size: .; cdr3_nt: TGTGCCAGCAGCGTGTCTACTGGGGGCCTCGACAATGAGCAGTTCTTC; cdr3_aa: CASSVSTGGLDNEQFF
j_call: TRBJ2-1; d_call: .; v_call: TRBV6-2/TRBV6-3; clone_size: .; cdr3_nt: TGTGCCAGCAGTTCCCTGGGGGGCGGGAGCCACACCGAAAATGAGCAGTTCTTC; cdr3_aa: CASSSLGGGSHTENEQFF
j_call: TRBJ2-2; d_call: .; v_call: TRBV6-1; clone_size: .; cdr3_nt: TGTGCCAGCAGTGAGTTTCAGGACACCGGGGAGCTGTTTTTT; cdr3_aa: CASSEFQDTGELFF
j_call: TRBJ2-4; d_call: TRBD2; v_call: TRBV4-1; clone_size: .; cdr3_nt: TGCGCCAGCAGCCAACTAGCGGGAGGGCCCGACATTCAGTACTTC; cdr3_aa: CASSQLAGGPDIQYF
j_call: TRBJ2-1; d_call: .; v_call: TRBV30; clone_size: .; cdr3_nt: TGTGCCTGGAGTGCTCCCGTTCCCAGGGTTAATGAGCAGTTCTTC; cdr3_aa: CAWSAPVPRVNEQFF
j_call: TRBJ1-1; d_call: .; v_call: TRBV19; clone_size: few; cdr3_nt: TGTGCCAGTAGTGAACGCCATCCGGGGGCTGAAGCTTTCTTT; cdr3_aa: CASSERHPGAEAFF
j_call: TRBJ2-2; d_call: TRBD1; v_call: TRBV3-1/TRBV3-2; clone_size: .; cdr3_nt: TGTGCCAGCAGCCACCGGGACAGGGCCACCGGGGAGCTGTTTTTT; cdr3_aa: CASSHRDRATGELFF
j_call: TRBJ2-7; d_call: TRBD1; v_call: TRBV6-5; clone_size: .; cdr3_nt: TGTGCCAGCAGGACTGGGACAGGGCCCTCCGAGCAGTACTTC; cdr3_aa: CASRTGTGPSEQYF
j_call: TRBJ1-1; d_call: TRBD1; v_call: TRBV28; clone_size: .; cdr3_nt: TGTGCCAGCAGGCGACAGGGGACGGACACTGAAGCTTTCTTT; cdr3_aa: CASRRQGTDTEAFF
j_call: TRBJ1-3; d_call: TRBD1; v_call: TRBV28; clone_size: .; cdr3_nt: TGTGCCAGCACCCTACCGGGACAGGGGACTGGAAACACCATATATTTT; cdr3_aa: CASTLPGQGTGNTIYF
j_call: TRBJ2-7; d_call: TRBD1; v_call: TRBV24-1; clone_size: .; cdr3_nt: TGTGCCACCAGTGACCAAAGGACAGGGTTCGAGCAGTACTTC; cdr3_aa: CATSDQRTGFEQYF
j_call: TRBJ2-1; d_call: TRBD2; v_call: TRBV27; clone_size: .; cdr3_nt: TGTGCCAGCAGTTTAATTGCTAGCGGGAGTGGAAATGAGCAGTTCTTC; cdr3_aa: CASSLIASGSGNEQFF
j_call: TRBJ1-1; d_call: TRBD1; v_call: TRBV18; clone_size: .; cdr3_nt: TGTGCCAGCTCCCTTCAACAGGGGGGGAGGAACACTGAAGCTTTCTTT; cdr3_aa: CASSLQQGGRNTEAFF
j_call: TRBJ2-1; d_call: .; v_call: TRBV29-1; clone_size: .; cdr3_nt: TGCAGCGTTGCCCCAGGGTTGCGTGGCTATGAGCAGTTCTTC; cdr3_aa: CSVAPGLRGYEQFF
j_call: TRBJ1-1; d_call: .; v_call: TRBV28; clone_size: .; cdr3_nt: TGTGCCAGCACCAACTACGGGGGAGCTTTCTTT; cdr3_aa: CASTNYGGAFF
j_call: TRBJ2-7; d_call: .; v_call: TRBV29-1; clone_size: .; cdr3_nt: TGCAGCGTTGTAGAGGGAGCCTACGAGCAGTACTTC; cdr3_aa: CSVVEGAYEQYF
j_call: TRBJ1-4; d_call: .; v_call: TRBV27; clone_size: .; cdr3_nt: TGTGCCAGCAGTTTAATACAGGGAACTAATGAAAAACTGTTTTTT; cdr3_aa: CASSLIQGTNEKLFF
j_call: TRBJ2-2; d_call: .; v_call: TRBV24-1; clone_size: .; cdr3_nt: TGTGCCACCAGTCTAGGGGCCGGCACCGGGGAGCTGTTTTTT; cdr3_aa: CATSLGAGTGELFF
j_call: TRBJ2-7; d_call: .; v_call: TRBV6-1; clone_size: .; cdr3_nt: TGTGCCAGCAGTGACAGGGGTGGTAACGAGCAGTACTTC; cdr3_aa: CASSDRGGNEQYF
j_call: TRBJ2-1; d_call: TRBD2; v_call: TRBV11-1; clone_size: .; cdr3_nt: TGTGCCAGCAGCTTAGTAGCGGGGGCAGGCTACAATGAGCAGTTCTTC; cdr3_aa: CASSLVAGAGYNEQFF
j_call: TRBJ2-7; d_call: TRBD2; v_call: TRBV7-2; clone_size: .; cdr3_nt: TGTGCCAGCAGCCGCACGGGACTAGCGGGTTTGTCCTACGAGCAGTACTTC; cdr3_aa: CASSRTGLAGLSYEQYF
j_call: TRBJ2-1; d_call: .; v_call: TRBV4-3; clone_size: .; cdr3_nt: TGCGCCAGCAGCCAAGTACTTGGCAATGAGCAGTTCTTC; cdr3_aa: CASSQVLGNEQFF
j_call: TRBJ2-1; d_call: TRBD2; v_call: TRBV11-2; clone_size: .; cdr3_nt: TGTGCCAGCAGCTTACATGGGACTAGGGAGCAGTTCTTC; cdr3_aa: CASSLHGTREQFF
j_call: TRBJ1-2; d_call: TRBD1; v_call: TRBV7-9; clone_size: .; cdr3_nt: TGTGCCAGCAGCCCCACGACAGGGGACCACTATGGCTACACCTTC; cdr3_aa: CASSPTTGDHYGYTF
j_call: TRBJ1-2; d_call: .; v_call: TRBV29-1; clone_size: .; cdr3_nt: TGCAGCGTCCGCAGGAACTCTGGCAGCTATGGCTACACCTTC; cdr3_aa: CSVRRNSGSYGYTF
j_call: TRBJ2-7; d_call: TRBD2; v_call: TRBV4-2; clone_size: .; cdr3_nt: TGTGCCAGCAGCACACGACTAGCGGGAGGGTACGAGCAGTACTTC; cdr3_aa: CASSTRLAGGYEQYF
j_call: TRBJ1-5; d_call: .; v_call: TRBV21-1; clone_size: .; cdr3_nt: TGTGCCAGCAGTGGGGGGATTGGGCCAGTCGATAGGGATAGCAATCAGCCCCAGCATTTT; cdr3_aa: CASSGGIGPVDRDSNQPQHF
j_call: TRBJ2-2; d_call: TRBD1; v_call: TRBV30; clone_size: .; cdr3_nt: TGCATGATTCAGGGGGATGGCGGGGAGCTGTTTTTT; cdr3_aa: CMIQGDGGELFF
j_call: TRBJ2-3; d_call: TRBD1; v_call: TRBV2; clone_size: .; cdr3_nt: TGTGCCAGCAGTTACCCGGGACAGGGGTGGTATTTT; cdr3_aa: CASSYPGQGWYF
j_call: TRBJ2-5; d_call: .; v_call: TRBV15; clone_size: .; cdr3_nt: TGTGCCACCAGCAGAGAAGGCAGGTCACAAGAGACCCAGTACTTC; cdr3_aa: CATSREGRSQETQYF
j_call: TRBJ2-3; d_call: .; v_call: TRBV12-5; clone_size: .; cdr3_nt: TGTGCTAGTGGTTTGGCGTGGGCGGATACGCAGTATTTT; cdr3_aa: CASGLAWADTQYF
j_call: TRBJ2-7; d_call: TRBD2; v_call: TRBV10-2; clone_size: .; cdr3_nt: TGCGCCAGCAGTCTAGAAAGCGGGAGGCCGGAGTACGAGCAGTACTTC; cdr3_aa: CASSLESGRPEYEQYF
j_call: TRBJ1-4; d_call: TRBD1; v_call: TRBV5-1; clone_size: .; cdr3_nt: TGCGCCAGCAGCTCTGGACAGGGGGCTGAAAAACTGTTTTTT; cdr3_aa: CASSSGQGAEKLFF
j_call: TRBJ1-2; d_call: .; v_call: TRBV5-6; clone_size: .; cdr3_nt: TGTGCCAGCAGCCCGGGGGGCAGGGACTATGGCTACACCTTC; cdr3_aa: CASSPGGRDYGYTF
j_call: TRBJ2-3; d_call: TRBD1; v_call: TRBV28; clone_size: few; cdr3_nt: TGTGCCAGCAGTCCAGGGACAGGCCTCACCACCACAGATACGCAGTATTTT; cdr3_aa: CASSPGTGLTTTDTQYF
j_call: TRBJ1-1; d_call: TRBD1; v_call: TRBV24-1; clone_size: .; cdr3_nt: TGTGCCACCAGTGGACAGGGGTTGCGTGGGACTGAAGCTTTCTTT; cdr3_aa: CATSGQGLRGTEAFF
j_call: TRBJ1-4; d_call: .; v_call: TRBV5-1; clone_size: .; cdr3_nt: TGCGCCAGCAGCTTGGGTACCCTGACAGCTAATGAAAAACTGTTTTTT; cdr3_aa: CASSLGTLTANEKLFF
j_call: TRBJ2-5; d_call: TRBD1; v_call: TRBV19; clone_size: .; cdr3_nt: TGTGCCAGTAGTATTAGGTCCGGATGGTCAGGGGGCGCGGAGACCCAGTACTTC; cdr3_aa: CASSIRSGWSGGAETQYF